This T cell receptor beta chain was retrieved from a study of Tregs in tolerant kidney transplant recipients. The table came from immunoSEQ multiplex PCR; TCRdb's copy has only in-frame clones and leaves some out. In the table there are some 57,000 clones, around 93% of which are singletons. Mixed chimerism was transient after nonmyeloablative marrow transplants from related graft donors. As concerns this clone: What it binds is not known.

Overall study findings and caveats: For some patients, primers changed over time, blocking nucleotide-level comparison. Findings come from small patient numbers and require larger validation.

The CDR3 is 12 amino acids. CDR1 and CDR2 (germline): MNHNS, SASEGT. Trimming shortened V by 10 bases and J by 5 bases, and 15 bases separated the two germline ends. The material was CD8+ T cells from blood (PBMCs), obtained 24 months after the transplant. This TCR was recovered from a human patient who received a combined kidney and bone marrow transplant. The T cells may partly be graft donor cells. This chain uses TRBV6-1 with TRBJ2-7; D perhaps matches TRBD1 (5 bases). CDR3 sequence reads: CAISPGSHEQYF. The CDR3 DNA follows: TGTGCCATCTCCCCAGGGTCCCACGAGCAGTACTTC.